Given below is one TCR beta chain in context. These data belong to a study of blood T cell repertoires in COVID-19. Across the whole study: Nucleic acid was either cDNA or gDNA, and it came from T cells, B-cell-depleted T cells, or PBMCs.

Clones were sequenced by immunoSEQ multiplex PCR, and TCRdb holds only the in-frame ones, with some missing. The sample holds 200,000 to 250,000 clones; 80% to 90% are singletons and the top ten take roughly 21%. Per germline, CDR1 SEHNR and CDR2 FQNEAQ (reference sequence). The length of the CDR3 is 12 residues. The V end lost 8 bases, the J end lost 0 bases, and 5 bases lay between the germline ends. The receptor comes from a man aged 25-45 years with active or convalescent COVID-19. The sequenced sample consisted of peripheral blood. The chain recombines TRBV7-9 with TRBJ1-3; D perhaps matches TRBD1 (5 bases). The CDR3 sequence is CASGHSGNTIYF. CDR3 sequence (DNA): TGTGCCAGCGGACACTCTGGAAACACCATATATTTT. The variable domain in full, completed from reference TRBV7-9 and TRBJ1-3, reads DTGVSQNPRHKITKRGQNVTFRCDPISEHNRLYWYRQTLGQGPEFLTYFQNEAQLEKSRLLSDRFSAERPKGSFSTLEIQRTEQGDSAMYLCASGHSGNTIYFGEGSWLTVV.